These T cell receptor beta chains were read from a single sample in a study of blood T cells in healthy people across ages. TCRdb recomputed calls from the 5' RACE reads with MiXCR, one row per CDR3 protein. The sample gives approximately 1.5 million distinct CDR3 sequences, around 35% of which show up once; approximately 10% is in the top ten. The sample taken for sequencing was blood. The receptor source for this set is a woman in her twenties or thirties in good health. Each CDR3 is given with its conserved first and last residue. The order of the fields is D gene, clone size, J gene, V gene, CDR3 protein, CDR3 DNA. D genes are given only for firm matches. A row's size may be missing; if present it is once, few, many or a size class.

D gene: TRBD2; clone size: NA; J gene: TRBJ2-7; V gene: TRBV20-1; CDR3 protein: CSAGGGISYEQYF; CDR3 DNA: TGCAGTGCTGGGGGGGGAATATCCTACGAGCAGTACTTC
D gene: NA; clone size: NA; J gene: TRBJ1-5; V gene: TRBV13; CDR3 protein: CASSLEAAKARKDTQHF; CDR3 DNA: TGTGCCAGCAGCTTAGAAGCGGCGAAGGCCAGGAAAGATACGCAGCATTTT
D gene: NA; clone size: NA; J gene: TRBJ2-5; V gene: TRBV6-1; CDR3 protein: CASSGRGTVHSAGYF; CDR3 DNA: TGTGCCAGCAGTGGGCGCGGGACAGTCCATAGTGCAGGGTACTTC
D gene: NA; clone size: NA; J gene: TRBJ1-5; V gene: TRBV9; CDR3 protein: CASSGERPNQPQHF; CDR3 DNA: TGTGCCAGCAGCGGCGAGCGCCCCAATCAGCCCCAGCATTTT
D gene: NA; clone size: NA; J gene: TRBJ1-2; V gene: TRBV27; CDR3 protein: CASSLPMGGRNYGYTF; CDR3 DNA: TGTGCCAGCAGTTTACCTATGGGGGGGCGGAACTATGGCTACACCTTC
D gene: NA; clone size: NA; J gene: TRBJ1-2; V gene: TRBV12-3/TRBV12-4; CDR3 protein: CASVGSGTGGSGYIF; CDR3 DNA: NA
D gene: TRBD1; clone size: NA; J gene: TRBJ2-7; V gene: TRBV3-1; CDR3 protein: CASSQLGTGGDEQYF; CDR3 DNA: TGTGCCAGCAGCCAACTTGGGACAGGGGGCGACGAGCAGTACTTC
D gene: TRBD1; clone size: NA; J gene: TRBJ1-6; V gene: TRBV7-8; CDR3 protein: CASSLETGAWGSPLHF; CDR3 DNA: TGTGCCAGCAGCTTAGAGACAGGGGCCTGGGGTTCACCCCTCCACTTT
D gene: NA; clone size: NA; J gene: TRBJ2-3; V gene: TRBV6-1; CDR3 protein: CASLGQKTDTQYF; CDR3 DNA: TGTGCCAGCCTCGGGCAGAAGACAGATACGCAGTATTTT
D gene: NA; clone size: NA; J gene: TRBJ2-3; V gene: TRBV6-5; CDR3 protein: CASSYREGGTDTQYF; CDR3 DNA: TGTGCCAGCAGTTATCGGGAAGGGGGCACAGATACGCAGTATTTT
D gene: TRBD2; clone size: few; J gene: TRBJ2-7; V gene: TRBV4-2; CDR3 protein: CASSQGGLIAGVSPYEQYF; CDR3 DNA: TGTGCCAGCAGCCAAGGAGGGTTGATAGCGGGAGTCTCCCCCTACGAGCAGTACTTC
D gene: NA; clone size: few; J gene: TRBJ1-2; V gene: TRBV7-3; CDR3 protein: CAGREQPSKCYTF; CDR3 DNA: TGTGCCGGGAGGGAGCAGCCGAGCAAATGCTACACCTTC
D gene: NA; clone size: many; J gene: TRBJ2-7; V gene: TRBV6-2/TRBV6-3; CDR3 protein: CASSYSNYIRGEQYF; CDR3 DNA: TGTGCCAGCAGTTACTCGAATTATATTAGGGGCGAGCAGTACTTC
D gene: TRBD1; clone size: once; J gene: TRBJ1-2; V gene: TRBV6-5; CDR3 protein: CAGSRSRDSNYGYTF; CDR3 DNA: TGTGCCGGCAGCAGGAGCCGGGACAGCAACTATGGCTACACCTTC
D gene: TRBD2; clone size: once; J gene: TRBJ2-1; V gene: TRBV4-2; CDR3 protein: CASSQAPGLAEEGEQFF; CDR3 DNA: TGTGCCAGCAGCCAAGCCCCAGGACTAGCGGAAGAGGGTGAGCAGTTCTTC